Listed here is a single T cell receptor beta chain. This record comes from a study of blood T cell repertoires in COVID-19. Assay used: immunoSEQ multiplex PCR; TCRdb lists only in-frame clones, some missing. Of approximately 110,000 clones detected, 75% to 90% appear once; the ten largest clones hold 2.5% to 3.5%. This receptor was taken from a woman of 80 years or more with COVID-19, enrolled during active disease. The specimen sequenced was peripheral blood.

The CDR3 sequence is CASSPRDTSNYGYTF. The CDR3 nucleotides read TGCGCCAGCAGCCCTCGGGACACCTCTAACTATGGCTACACCTTC. The chain has TRBV4-3 and TRBJ1-2, with D perhaps TRBD1 (6 bases). The V end lost 4 bases, the J end lost 0 bases, and 12 bases lay between the germline ends. The length of the CDR3 is 15 residues. Per the germline V gene, CDR1 is LGHNA and CDR2 is YSLEER.